This T cell receptor (beta chain) is drawn from a study of blood T cell repertoires in COVID-19. Study overall: The origin of the acute and convalescent COVID-19 samples was the United States, Italy and Spain. Sources were T cells, B-cell-depleted T cells, or PBMCs; the material itself was cDNA or gDNA.

Authors' data handling: Amplification from reference gene primers served as the basis for estimated nucleated cell counts. Profiling relied on immunoSEQ multiplex PCR, and the TCRdb table lists in-frame clones only, not all of them. V and J calls and clone size are as listed in that table; D and trimming were resolved from the DNA. The repertoire holds under 150,000 clones, approximately 85% seen once, with 4.3% in the top ten. The ends lost 4 bases at V and 7 bases at J; junction bases unmatched: 3. Germline values: CDR1 SGHDT, CDR2 YYEEEE. The CDR3 length is 14 residues. The sample taken for sequencing was peripheral blood. This TCR was sampled from a human donor in a cohort sampled during active COVID-19. The rearrangement joins TRBV5-6 to TRBJ1-6, with TRBD1 matching over 9 bases. CDR3 nucleotide sequence: TGTGCCAGCAGCCAGGGACAGGGAAATTCACCCCTCCACTTT. Translating it yields CASSQGQGNSPLHF.